This T cell receptor beta chain was found in a study of T cells in narcolepsy. Across the whole study: Patients with NT1 or NT2 and healthy control donors were enrolled. Study findings and constraints: Blood of same and different patients, but not healthy controls, reportedly held recurring autoreactive clonotypes. HCRT-specific and TRIB2-specific autoreactive clonotypes appeared among same-patient CSF and blood CD4+ clonotypes.

In this sample, this clone turned up a few times. The antigen is not known. Sequenced by immunoSEQ multiplex PCR; TCRdb stores in-frame clones only, minus some. The sample records some 1,600 clones, 35% to 45% being singletons. Trimming took off 11 bases at V and 5 bases at J, with 24 bases between the two ends. The CDR3 runs to 15 residues. CDR1 and CDR2 (germline): MNHNS, SASEGT. Sequences were obtained from cultured CD8+ T cells from cerebrospinal fluid. The sequence derives from a human donor with narcolepsy. V gene TRBV6-1 combines with J gene TRBJ2-5; unclear D gene. CDR3 sequence: CARPIAAIRGETQYF. The CDR3 coding sequence is TGTGCCCGACCCATTGCAGCGATTCGTGGGGAGACCCAGTACTTC.